A selection of T cell receptor beta chains follows, all from one sample in a study of identical twins. TCRdb passed the 5' RACE reads through MiXCR, listing each CDR3 protein once. The sample yields some 690,000 distinct CDR3 sequences, 21% seen once. This sample also belongs to another study, concerning T cells expressing NK-cell markers.

Sequencing input: PBMCs. The receptor set was obtained from a woman under 30 in good health. Both conserved end residues are trimmed from each CDR3. The D gene is left open where the match is weak.

>TRBJ2-2|TRBV5-1|TRBD2|14
ASSSMTSGGFGELF
>TRBJ2-1|TRBV3-1|TRBD2|11
ASSQLGLEEKF
>TRBJ2-3|TRBV30|.|11
AWSRGLRKTQY
>TRBJ2-1|TRBV29-1|.|10
SSDGWGNEQF
>TRBJ2-2|TRBV7-2|.|14
ASSLEAGPNTGELF
>TRBJ1-4|TRBV5-1|.|11
ASRGGVDEKLF
>TRBJ2-3|TRBV3-1|.|10
ASSKRRDTQY
>TRBJ2-7|TRBV12-3/TRBV12-4|.|11
ASSLGSPIEQY
>TRBJ2-7|TRBV12-3/TRBV12-4|.|13
ASSFPGVKLYEQY
>TRBJ2-1|TRBV5-1|.|12
ASSTIRPNNEQF
>TRBJ2-5|TRBV7-9|.|13
ASSFFTGLQETQY
>TRBJ2-1|TRBV7-7|.|12
ASSLGEVGNEQF
>TRBJ1-5|TRBV10-3|TRBD1|11
AISYGQAQPQH
>TRBJ1-1|TRBV7-9|.|13
ASSRGQRMNTEAF
>TRBJ1-2|TRBV20-1|TRBD1|12
SARTGANNYGYT
>TRBJ2-6|TRBV27|.|13
ASSLLQSGANVLT
>TRBJ1-3|TRBV30|.|11
AWSVSGRNTIY
>TRBJ2-1|TRBV24-1|.|11
ATSDDTYNEQF
>TRBJ1-1|TRBV5-1|TRBD1|14
ASSGTGNFGRTEAF
>TRBJ1-5|TRBV12-3/TRBV12-4|.|13
ASSREGRVNQPQH
>TRBJ2-3|TRBV12-3/TRBV12-4|.|14
ASGLGSSGSTDTQY
>TRBJ1-1|TRBV19|.|10
ASSIGGAEAF
>TRBJ2-2|TRBV20-1|TRBD2|11
SAPGGNTGELF
>TRBJ2-3|TRBV4-3|TRBD2|11
ASSARGGDTQY
>TRBJ2-4|TRBV7-6|.|15
ASSLIDLGSGSDIQY
>TRBJ1-1|TRBV10-2|.|11
ASSAQGATEAF
>TRBJ1-5|TRBV12-3/TRBV12-4|.|12
ASSAANSNQPQH
>TRBJ2-5|TRBV20-1|.|13
SALRRGSPHETQY
>TRBJ1-6|TRBV27|TRBD1|13
ASSLTGVYGSPLH
>TRBJ2-7|TRBV3-1|TRBD1|13
ASSHRHRGSYEQY
>TRBJ1-1|TRBV12-5|.|11
ASGFPDNTEAF
>TRBJ2-1|TRBV4-2|TRBD2|13
ASRGSGGAGNEQF
>TRBJ1-4|TRBV12-3/TRBV12-4|.|13
ASSLADGYNEKLF
>TRBJ1-1|TRBV5-1|.|10
ASKNLNTEAF
>TRBJ2-7|TRBV12-3/TRBV12-4|TRBD1|11
ASRRQGVNEQY
>TRBJ2-1|TRBV6-4|.|13
ASSDSRLSPNEQF
>TRBJ2-3|TRBV2|TRBD1|13
ASSPPGQGIDTQY
>TRBJ2-5|TRBV12-3/TRBV12-4|TRBD1|11
ASKDRVGGTQY
>TRBJ2-1|TRBV5-4|TRBD2|12
ASREMGGSGEQF
>TRBJ2-1|TRBV6-1|.|13
ASRKQGLPYNEQF
>TRBJ2-3|TRBV5-1|TRBD2|14
ASSLALAGGKNTQY
>TRBJ2-1|TRBV4-3|TRBD2|16
ASSQDPLAGLSYNEQF
>TRBJ1-2|TRBV2|.|10
ASSADRQTPS
>TRBJ1-2|TRBV7-9|.|11
ASSSTDGYGYT
>TRBJ1-1|TRBV6-5|.|12
ASSYLRLETAAF
>TRBJ1-1|TRBV5-6|TRBD1|14
ASSLQGVIWNTEAF
>TRBJ1-1|TRBV29-1|.|10
SVDTGRTEAF
>TRBJ2-3|TRBV20-1|TRBD1|12
SAAGTGSPDTQY
>TRBJ2-7|TRBV25-1|TRBD2|12
ASSQREGPYEQY
>TRBJ1-2|TRBV11-2|TRBD1|12
ASRLTGDADGYT
>TRBJ2-1|TRBV11-3|.|11
ASSSHGGNEQF
>TRBJ2-7|TRBV15|.|11
ATSGGRLSEQY
>TRBJ2-1|TRBV29-1|.|11
SAQGTLGDEQF
>TRBJ1-5|TRBV10-3|TRBD1|10
AISTGGQPQH
>TRBJ2-1|TRBV9|.|10
ASSPHDNEQF